This TCR beta chain appears in the sequencing data of a study of T cell responses to AZD1222 COVID-19 vaccine. Overall study context: Recipients boosted at about 4 weeks or about 12 weeks are pooled.

Here immunoSEQ multiplex PCR was the method, and the copy in TCRdb shows in-frame clones only, minus some. The sample yields roughly 120,000 clones, about 88% seen once. Trimming took 3 bases from V and 4 from J, leaving 9 bases between them. Germline loops: CDR1 LNHDA, CDR2 SQIVND (reference sequence). There are 13 residues in the CDR3. Study conclusions and caveats: A rise in Spike-specific TCR breadth and depth followed two AZD1222 doses.

A word on this clone: The antigen is unknown.

The gene calls are TRBV19 and TRBJ1-1, with D unclear. Specimen: peripheral blood, collected on day 0 of AZD1222 vaccination. The sequence was obtained from an adult in good health. The CDR3 DNA reads as TGTGCCAGTAGTATCCTCTCACTCACTGAAGCTTTCTTT. It is translated as CASSILSLTEAFF.